The rows below give T cell receptor beta chains drawn from one sample of a study of PD-1 blockade in classical Hodgkin lymphoma. Assay: immunoSEQ multiplex PCR; the TCRdb copy retains only in-frame clones and omits some. The table has approximately 90,000 clones, about nine tenths seen once. The sequencing here drew on peripheral blood mononuclear cells (PBMCs), taken before the second cycle of nivolumab. The receptors derive from a human donor with classical Hodgkin lymphoma. CDR3s include the opening cysteine and the closing phenylalanine or tryptophan. Each record gives: V gene, D gene, CDR3 protein. The D gene is left open where the match is weak.

v_gene: TRBV25-1; d_gene: -; CDR3aa: CASSESGGPYPEAFF
v_gene: TRBV27; d_gene: TRBD1; CDR3aa: CASTGQGDTGELFF
v_gene: TRBV27; d_gene: -; CDR3aa: CASSLSRSRTQYF
v_gene: TRBV30; d_gene: -; CDR3aa: CAWSVLGPTDTQYF
v_gene: TRBV6-6; d_gene: -; CDR3aa: CASRGTARSGTEAFF
v_gene: TRBV19; d_gene: -; CDR3aa: CASSAWQIGYTF
v_gene: TRBV28; d_gene: -; CDR3aa: CASSFSSRGNQPQHF
v_gene: TRBV9; d_gene: TRBD2; CDR3aa: CASRGGSAGELFF
v_gene: TRBV28; d_gene: -; CDR3aa: CASTSRGAVSYEQYF
v_gene: TRBV7-8; d_gene: -; CDR3aa: CASSLDRDGYEQYF
v_gene: TRBV6-4; d_gene: TRBD1; CDR3aa: CASSKTGGEYNEQFF
v_gene: TRBV6-5; d_gene: -; CDR3aa: CASSYRAVGGDTIYF
v_gene: TRBV2; d_gene: -; CDR3aa: CASKTFTDTQYF
v_gene: TRBV4-1; d_gene: -; CDR3aa: CASSQVQRALGPYNEQFF
v_gene: TRBV28; d_gene: -; CDR3aa: CASSPIQGYKQYF
v_gene: TRBV9; d_gene: -; CDR3aa: CASSVGFVRGFTEAFF
v_gene: TRBV9; d_gene: -; CDR3aa: CASSVYGGMETQYF
v_gene: TRBV27; d_gene: -; CDR3aa: CASSSAVYGSNTEAFF
v_gene: TRBV4-2; d_gene: -; CDR3aa: CASSQDPKLFF
v_gene: TRBV9; d_gene: -; CDR3aa: CASSVEGSTDTQYF
v_gene: TRBV6-1; d_gene: TRBD2; CDR3aa: CASSETPAGGGEQYF
v_gene: TRBV9; d_gene: -; CDR3aa: CASSVVGPTDTQYF
v_gene: TRBV7-2; d_gene: -; CDR3aa: CASSRGSGNTIYF
v_gene: TRBV6-6; d_gene: TRBD1; CDR3aa: CASSVQGDNSPLHF
v_gene: TRBV5-4; d_gene: TRBD2; CDR3aa: CASSLGLAGGSTQYF
v_gene: TRBV5-5; d_gene: -; CDR3aa: CASSRDTLNEKLFF
v_gene: TRBV5-1; d_gene: -; CDR3aa: CASSVGGAQTGELFF
v_gene: TRBV5-4; d_gene: -; CDR3aa: CASSLLGSLLVRAPGELFF
v_gene: TRBV7-2; d_gene: -; CDR3aa: CASSGHGGLAKNIQYF